What follows describes a single T cell receptor beta chain. Its antigen remains unknown. This CDR3 is 17 amino acids long. The germline V gene has CDR1 GTSNPN and CDR2 SVGIG (reference sequence). Unmatched junction bases numbered 12, after V lost 4 bases and J lost 6 bases. These data belong to a study of PD-1 blockade in classical Hodgkin lymphoma. For the study at large: The patients were dosed with nivolumab 3 mg/kg, infused intravenously every 2 weeks.

Specified time point: cycle 4 day 1 (C4D1), after less than 7 weeks of nivolumab. All trial patients relapsed after autologous stem cell transplantation. It was by magnetic negative selection that CD4+ T cells were purified from thawed PBMCs. Study results and limitations: Newly diagnosed patients were said to have less baseline TCR diversity than healthy donors did. Anyone who began nivolumab under 1 year after ASCT was excluded. CD8+ TCR diversity did not rise significantly by C4D1, unlike CD4+.

Using immunoSEQ multiplex PCR, the repertoire was profiled, and TCRdb retains in-frame clones only, with some absent. The data hold under 20,000 clones, with approximately 81% observed a single time. The sequence was obtained from a human donor with classical Hodgkin lymphoma. This sample comprised CD4+ T cells from blood, obtained before the fourth cycle of nivolumab. The gene calls are TRBV30 and TRBJ2-1; 13 bases are a match to TRBD2. The CDR3 nucleotides read TGTGCCTGGACCCGTTCGAGGACTAGCGGGAGCATCAATGAGCAGTTCTTC. Its protein is CAWTRSRTSGSINEQFF.